Shown below are 6 T cell receptor beta chains from a single sample sequenced in a study of long-term antiretroviral therapy in people with HIV. Survey-level immunoSEQ v3.0 assays were run. Profiling relied on immunoSEQ multiplex PCR, and the TCRdb table lists in-frame clones only, not all of them. The sample lists about 21,000 clones; over 75% were seen once. The starting material was unsorted PBMCs, obtained approximately 4.4 years before starting antiretroviral therapy. These receptors all come from a woman in her twenties or thirties with HIV.

The V and J genes are TRBV9 and TRBJ2-3; D remains unclear. Trimming removed 3 bases from V and 4 bases from J, with 24 bases in between. The CDR3 loop spans 18 amino acids. The germline CDR1 and CDR2 sequences are SGDLS and YYNGEE. The CDR3 coding sequence is TGTGCCAGCAGCGCCCGGTTAAACTCCCTTTTTTTAGCAGATACGCAGTATTTT. This sequence encodes CASSARLNSLFLADTQYF.

This rearrangement joins TRBV19 to TRBJ1-2; possible D gene TRBD1, 5 bases. The germline CDR1 and CDR2 sequences are LNHDA and SQIVND (reference sequence). This CDR3 spans 14 amino acids. The V gene lost 1 base and the J gene lost 4 bases, with 10 bases spanning the gap. CDR3 in DNA: TGTGCCAGTAGTATAGCAGGGCAACTCTATGGCTACACCTTC. Protein product: CASSIAGQLYGYTF.

This chain uses TRBV12-5 with TRBJ1-1, with D perhaps TRBD1 (6 bases). From germline, CDR1 is LGHNT and CDR2 FRNRAP. The CDR3 length is 14 residues. V was pared by 8 bases and J by 0 bases, with 13 bases between. The CDR3 DNA sequence: TGTGCTAGTCAGGACAGCGACATGAACACTGAAGCTTTCTTT. This codes for CASQDSDMNTEAFF.

The chain uses TRBV2 and TRBJ2-2; D remains ambiguous. Germline V gene lookup returns CDR1 SNHLY and CDR2 FYNNEI. The CDR3 spans 13 residues. Trimming took 10 bases from V and 2 from J, leaving 11 bases between them. CDR3 DNA: TGTGCCAACCTCCTGGATAACACCGGGGAGCTGTTTTTT. Translation: CANLLDNTGELFF.

This clone was detected once. The gene calls are TRBV28 and TRBJ1-6; no reliable D call. V lost 3 bases and J lost 3, with 6 bases in between. From germline, CDR1 is MDHEN and CDR2 SYDVKM. The CDR3 is made up of 14 amino acids. The CDR3 coding sequence is TGTGCCAGCAGTTTCACCTACTATAATTCACCCCTCCACTTT. Translated: CASSFTYYNSPLHF.

Comments on this clone: At one of its ends the junction is not consistent with the germline gene, which may arise from a read error. The V gene is TRBV18, the J gene TRBJ1-3, with 7 bases identical to TRBD1. CDR3 size: 16 residues. The V gene's germline CDR1 is KGHSH and CDR2 LQKENI. The CDR3 here is CASSSPRDRAGNTIYF. The CDR3 DNA reads TGTGCCAGCTCATCACCACGTGACAGGGCTGGAAACACCATATATTTT.